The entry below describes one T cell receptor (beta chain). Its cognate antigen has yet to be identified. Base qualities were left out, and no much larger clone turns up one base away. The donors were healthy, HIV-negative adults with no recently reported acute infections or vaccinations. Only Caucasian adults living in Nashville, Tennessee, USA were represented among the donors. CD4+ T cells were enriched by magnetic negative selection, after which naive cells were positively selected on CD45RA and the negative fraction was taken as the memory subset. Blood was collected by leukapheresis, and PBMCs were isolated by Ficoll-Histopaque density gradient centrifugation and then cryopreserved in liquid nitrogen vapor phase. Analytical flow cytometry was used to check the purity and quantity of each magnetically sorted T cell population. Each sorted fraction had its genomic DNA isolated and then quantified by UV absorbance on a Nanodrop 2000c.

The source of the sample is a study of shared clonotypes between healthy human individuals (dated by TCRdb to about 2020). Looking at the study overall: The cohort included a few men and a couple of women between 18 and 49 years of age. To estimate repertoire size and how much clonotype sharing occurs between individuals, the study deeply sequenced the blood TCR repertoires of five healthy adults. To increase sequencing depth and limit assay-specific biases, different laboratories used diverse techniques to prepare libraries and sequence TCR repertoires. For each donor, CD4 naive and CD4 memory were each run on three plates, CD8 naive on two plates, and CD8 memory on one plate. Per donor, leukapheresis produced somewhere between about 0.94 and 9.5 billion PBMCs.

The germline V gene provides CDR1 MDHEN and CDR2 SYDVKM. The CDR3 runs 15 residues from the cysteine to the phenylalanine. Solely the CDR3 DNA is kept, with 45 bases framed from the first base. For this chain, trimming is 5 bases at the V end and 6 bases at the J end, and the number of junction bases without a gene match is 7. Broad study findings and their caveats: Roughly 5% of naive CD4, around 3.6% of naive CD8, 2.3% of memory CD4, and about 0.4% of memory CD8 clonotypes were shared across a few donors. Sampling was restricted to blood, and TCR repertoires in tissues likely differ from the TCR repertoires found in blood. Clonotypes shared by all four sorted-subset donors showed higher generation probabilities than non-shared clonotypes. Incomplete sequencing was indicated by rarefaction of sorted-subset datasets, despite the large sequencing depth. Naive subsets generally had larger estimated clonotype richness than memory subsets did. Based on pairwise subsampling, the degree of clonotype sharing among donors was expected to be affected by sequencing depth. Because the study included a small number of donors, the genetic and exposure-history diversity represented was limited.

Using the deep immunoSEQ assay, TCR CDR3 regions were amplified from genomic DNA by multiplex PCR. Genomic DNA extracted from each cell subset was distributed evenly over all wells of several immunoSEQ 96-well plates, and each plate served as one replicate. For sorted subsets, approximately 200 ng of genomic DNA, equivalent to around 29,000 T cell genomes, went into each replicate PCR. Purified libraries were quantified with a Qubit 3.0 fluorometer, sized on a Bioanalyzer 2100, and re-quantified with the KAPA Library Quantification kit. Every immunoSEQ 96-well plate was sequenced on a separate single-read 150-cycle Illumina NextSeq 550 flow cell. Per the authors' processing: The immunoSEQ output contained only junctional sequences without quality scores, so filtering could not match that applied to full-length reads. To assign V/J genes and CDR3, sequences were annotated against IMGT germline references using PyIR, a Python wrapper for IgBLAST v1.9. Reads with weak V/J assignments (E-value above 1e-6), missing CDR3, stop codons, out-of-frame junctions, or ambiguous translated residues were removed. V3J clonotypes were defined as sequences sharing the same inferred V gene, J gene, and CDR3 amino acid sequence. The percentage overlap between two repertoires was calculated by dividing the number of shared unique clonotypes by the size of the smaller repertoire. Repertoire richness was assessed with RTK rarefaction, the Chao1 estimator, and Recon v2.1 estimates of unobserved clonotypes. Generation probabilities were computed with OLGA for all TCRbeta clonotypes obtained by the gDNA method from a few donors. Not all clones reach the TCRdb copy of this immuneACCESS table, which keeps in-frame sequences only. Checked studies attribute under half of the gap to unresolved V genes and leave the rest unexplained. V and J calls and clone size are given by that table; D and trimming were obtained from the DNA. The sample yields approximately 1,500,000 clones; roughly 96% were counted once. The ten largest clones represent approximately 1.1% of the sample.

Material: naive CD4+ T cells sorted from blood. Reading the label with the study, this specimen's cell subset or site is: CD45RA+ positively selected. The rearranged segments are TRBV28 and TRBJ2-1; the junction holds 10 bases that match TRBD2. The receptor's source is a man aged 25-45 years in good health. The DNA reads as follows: TGTGCCAGCAGTAGGACCGGGACTAGCGTCAATGAGCAGTTCTTC. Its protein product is CASSRTGTSVNEQFF.